Listed below are T cell receptor beta chains from one sample, sequenced in a study of T cells after posttransplantation cyclophosphamide. Produced via immunoSEQ multiplex PCR; TCRdb's table is partial and in-frame only. Sampling found 9,500 to 15,000 clones, none seen once. The sample consisted of PBMCs. All receptors derive from a middle-aged woman in good health, CMV-negative, and a related stem cell transplant donor. CDR3s leave out the opening cysteine and the closing phenylalanine or tryptophan.

TRBV12-3/TRBV12-4 ASRATGGAQQY
TRBV9 ASSATGQAQRGLF
TRBV5-8 ASSPGQRQETQY
TRBV6-1 ASSEGYANSPLH
TRBV6-2/TRBV6-3 ASSYSGPGGYNEQF
TRBV6-6 ASSYGRGSGNTIY
TRBV5-6 ASSYRRWGGSSTDTQY
TRBV4-2 ASSQEAGSNQPQH
TRBV18 ASSPTTYETEAF
TRBV7-8 ASSPGQGAFEQF
TRBV7-6 ASSLLGDTEAF
TRBV27 ASSPGRAGEKLF
TRBV11-3 ASSLRREGTRETQY
TRBV19 ASKSGEGDGSYEQY
TRBV7-9 ASSPTGTDTIY
TRBV6-2/TRBV6-3 ASSSNTGGNEQF
TRBV5-1 ASSSGRDSHGYT
TRBV5-1 ASSLEAGGIYEQY
TRBV6-2/TRBV6-3 ASTATSGPNIQY
TRBV7-2 ASSPRTGGFYTEAF
TRBV12-3/TRBV12-4 ASSLNEGLEQF
TRBV12-3/TRBV12-4 ASNPGTSNYGYT
TRBV6-2/TRBV6-3 ASSLDLAGGANEQF
TRBV18 ASSLQNYGYT
TRBV19 ASMPSSRGQLVAF
TRBV6-2/TRBV6-3 ASRLPGHKNEKLF
TRBV4-1 ASSQDYDIEQY
TRBV5-4 ASSLRDRGAEQY
TRBV7-2 ASSLGQGAAGELF
TRBV11-2 ASSLALAGNGEQY
TRBV19 ASSRRDRSYEQY
TRBV12-3/TRBV12-4 ASSLAGPRTDTQY
TRBV25-1 ASSEFSGGRHNEQF
TRBV7-9 ASSSTLGTEAF
TRBV5-4 ASSAGTGSVTDTQY
TRBV4-2 ASSQGQDSSYEQY
TRBV18 ASSTAGAGTDTQY
TRBV4-2 ASSQVGGSRTSGVFYEQY
TRBV12-3/TRBV12-4 ASRAGAGGRTGELF
TRBV10-1 ASSGAGDTDTQY
TRBV28 ASSSGFPSGANVLT
TRBV6-1 ASRENKGLDGYT
TRBV19 ASTPYGTGTTNTEAF
TRBV5-1 ASSRQELSSYNSPLH
TRBV4-1 ASSQEERGVKNIQY
TRBV11-2 ASSLGGRGQNTDTQY
TRBV7-2 ASSLLRQETQY
TRBV6-1 ASSGSSPTGGYEKLF
TRBV4-3 ASSLSPTSGRINEQF
TRBV6-5 ASSLWTGSYEQY
TRBV29-1 SVGHGGEQY
TRBV7-9 ASRREGSRYEQY
TRBV19 ASSMNRKVPGTSSPGELF
TRBV7-2 ASSLRLAGPSYNEQF
TRBV5-6 ASSLGQGGGYT